These T cell receptor beta chains were read from a single sample in a study of cytomegalovirus exposure and HLA in healthy donors. Assay: immunoSEQ multiplex PCR; the TCRdb copy retains only in-frame clones and omits some. Of 150,000 or so clones in the sample, around two thirds were seen once. What was sequenced was PBMCs. The receptors here all came from a woman in her sixties in good health and CMV-seropositive. Each CDR3 is given with its conserved first and last residue. Each record gives: J gene, clone size, V gene, D gene, CDR3 DNA, CDR3 protein. D genes are given only for firm matches. Clone size is shown for a subset of rows, as once, few, many or a class of expanded clone.

TRBJ1-3 | . | TRBV28 | . | TGTGCCAGCAGTTTATTCCCACCTCAGGGGACTGGAAACACCATATATTTT | CASSLFPPQGTGNTIYF
TRBJ1-5 | . | TRBV19 | . | TGTGCCAGTAGTATAGGGGCAGGACTGCAGCCCCAGCATTTT | CASSIGAGLQPQHF
TRBJ2-7 | once | TRBV4-2 | . | TGTGCCAGCAGCCGGAACAGCTACGAGCAGTACTTC | CASSRNSYEQYF
TRBJ2-5 | few | TRBV28 | . | TGTGCCAGCAGGTATTCAGGGAGGTCAGAGACCCAGTACTTC | CASRYSGRSETQYF
TRBJ1-1 | . | TRBV27 | . | TGTGCCAGCAGTGGGCTCTCGAACACTGAAGCTTTCTTT | CASSGLSNTEAFF
TRBJ2-5 | . | TRBV10-3 | TRBD1 | TGTGCCATCAGGGGACAGGAGACAAAAGAGACCCAGTACTTC | CAIRGQETKETQYF
TRBJ2-3 | . | TRBV29-1 | TRBD1 | TGCAGCGTTGAACAGGGGGCAGATACGCAGTATTTT | CSVEQGADTQYF
TRBJ2-1 | . | TRBV6-5 | . | TGTGCCAGCAGTGACGGGTCCTTGGGTGAGCAGTTCTTC | CASSDGSLGEQFF
TRBJ1-5 | . | TRBV9 | . | TGTGCCAGCAGCGCCTCCGAGAGTCGTACTCAGCCCCAGCATTTT | CASSASESRTQPQHF
TRBJ1-1 | . | TRBV6-1 | . | TGTGCCAGCAGTGGACGACAGGCGAACACTGAAGCTTTCTTT | CASSGRQANTEAFF
TRBJ1-4 | . | TRBV5-1 | TRBD1 | TGCGCCAGCAGCTCCGGGGACAGCAATGAAAAACTGTTTTTT | CASSSGDSNEKLFF
TRBJ1-5 | once | TRBV28 | . | TGTGCCAGCGGGGGGGATAGCAATCAGCCCCAGCATTTT | CASGGDSNQPQHF
TRBJ2-3 | few | TRBV10-1 | TRBD1 | TGCGCCAGCAGTGCCAGGACAGGGTCCACAGATACGCAGTATTTT | CASSARTGSTDTQYF
TRBJ2-5 | . | TRBV5-1 | TRBD2 | TGCGCCAGCAGGCCGGGGGGACTAGCGGGAGGAGAGACCCAGTACTTC | CASRPGGLAGGETQYF
TRBJ1-1 | . | TRBV12-5 | TRBD1 | TGTGCTAGTGGTTTCTTTTTAGGGACAGGGCAGGACACTGAAGCTTTCTTT | CASGFFLGTGQDTEAFF
TRBJ2-1 | few | TRBV5-1 | . | TGCGCCAGCACAGCGTCCTCCTACAATGAGCAGTTCTTC | CASTASSYNEQFF
TRBJ1-1 | . | TRBV6-4 | TRBD1 | TGTGCCAGCAGTCAGGGGGCGAGGACTGAAGCTTTCTTT | CASSQGARTEAFF
TRBJ1-5 | . | TRBV27 | . | TGTGCCAGCAGCCAAACAGGGTTCAATCAGCCCCAGCATTTT | CASSQTGFNQPQHF